These 10 T cell receptor beta chains were sequenced from one sample in a study of blood T cell repertoires in COVID-19. Assay: immunoSEQ multiplex PCR; the TCRdb copy retains only in-frame clones and omits some. This sample carries some 200,000 clones, about 80% of them seen once, and the ten largest clones take about 1.3%. Material: PBMCs or T cells enriched from blood (not recorded which). The receptors come from a woman in her thirties or forties with acute COVID-19.

The gene calls are TRBV11-3 and TRBJ2-5; D call uncertain. This CDR3 has 16 amino acids. Germline V gene sequence: CDR1 SGHNT, CDR2 YENEEA. V lost 2 bases and J 4 bases, leaving 17 bases between the germline ends. CDR3 region: CASSLTLPDPRETQYF. The CDR3 DNA sequence: TGTGCCAGCAGCTTAACCCTCCCCGACCCTAGAGAGACCCAGTACTTC.

The CDR3 DNA reads as TGTGCCAGCAGCTCGGACAGGGGCTATGGCTACACCTTC. It translates to CASSSDRGYGYTF. The V and J genes are TRBV11-1 and TRBJ1-2; 9 bases agree with TRBD1. CDR1 is SGHAT, CDR2 FQDESV, per germline (reference sequence). J lost 4 bases, V lost 4 bases, and 1 base had no gene match. The CDR3 sequence is 13 residues long.

The chain combines TRBV2 with TRBJ2-4, with TRBD2 as a possible D gene (5 bases). CDR1 SNHLY and CDR2 FYNNEI come from the germline V gene. There are 14 residues in the CDR3. V was shortened by 5 bases and J by 4 bases, with 12 bases between the two germline ends. This chain's CDR3 is CASSRSSAKNIQYF. Here the CDR3 DNA reads TGTGCCAGCAGTCGTAGTAGCGCGAAAAACATTCAGTACTTC.

The chain recombines TRBV11-2 with TRBJ1-3, with D possibly matching TRBD1 (5 bases). From germline, CDR1 is SGHAT and CDR2 FQNNGV. The CDR3 covers 13 residues. Trimming removed 1 base at V and 4 bases at J, with 5 bases between. CDR3 coding DNA: TGTGCCAGCAGCTTAGCAGGGGGAAACACCATATATTTT. Protein: CASSLAGGNTIYF. Drawing the rest from reference TRBV11-2 and TRBJ1-3, the complete variable domain is EAGVAQSPRYKIIEKRQSVAFWCNPISGHATLYWYQQILGQGPKLLIQFQNNGVVDDSQLPKDRFSAERLKGVDSTLKIQPAKLEDSAVYLCASSLAGGNTIYFGEGSWLTVV.

The rearrangement uses TRBV19 and TRBJ1-2; D remains ambiguous. The CDR3 sequence is 14 residues long. Germline V lookup: CDR1 LNHDA, CDR2 SQIVND (reference sequence). V lost 5 bases and J 8 bases, leaving 18 bases between the germline ends. In DNA form, the CDR3 reads TGTGCCAGTAGTTCCCGAATCCCCAGGAACGGCTACACCTTC. Residues: CASSSRIPRNGYTF.

The chain links TRBV24-1 to TRBJ2-2; TRBD2 matches 11 bases. J lost 7 bases, V lost 3 bases, and 9 bases had no gene match. The CDR3 totals 17 residues. Germline V lookup: CDR1 KGHDR, CDR2 SFDVKD. CDR3: CATSDRLTSGGVGELFF. DNA for the CDR3: TGTGCCACCAGTGATCGCCTTACTAGCGGGGGAGTCGGGGAGCTGTTTTTT.

The chain couples TRBV11-2 to TRBJ2-3; D is undetermined. This CDR3 is built from 12 residues. V lost 5 bases and J lost 3, with 6 bases in between. Germline CDR1 and CDR2: SGHAT and FQNNGV. CDR3 sequence (DNA): TGTGCCAGCAGCGTCGGGACAGATACGCAGTATTTT. Residues: CASSVGTDTQYF. Complete variable domain (other parts from reference TRBV11-2 and TRBJ2-3): EAGVAQSPRYKIIEKRQSVAFWCNPISGHATLYWYQQILGQGPKLLIQFQNNGVVDDSQLPKDRFSAERLKGVDSTLKIQPAKLEDSAVYLCASSVGTDTQYFGPGTRLTVL.

The CDR3, as DNA: TGCAGCGTGGGGGGACTAGCAAACATTCAGTACTTC. Its protein is CSVGGLANIQYF. The chain is built from TRBV29-1 and TRBJ2-4; TRBD2 agrees at 9 bases. The CDR3 contains 12 residues. Germline loops: CDR1 SQVTM, CDR2 ANQGSEA. V shed 6 bases and J 6 bases; nucleotides not matched to a gene: 3.

The J gene is TRBJ2-2, the V gene TRBV4-2, with a possible D match to TRBD2 (6 bases). The length of the CDR3 is 15 residues. The V and J ends lost 6 bases and 14 bases respectively, with 25 bases between them. The germline CDR1 and CDR2 sequences are LGHNA and YNFKEQ. The CDR3 coding sequence is TGTGCCAGCAGAACTACGGATGGAATCCGGGACTTACTGTTTTTT. Amino acid sequence: CASRTTDGIRDLLFF.

This rearrangement joins TRBV7-3 to TRBJ2-1; D may be TRBD2 (6 bases). This CDR3 comprises 16 residues. From germline, CDR1 is SGHTA and CDR2 FQGTGA. The V and J ends lost 5 bases and 1 base respectively, with 15 bases between them. CDR3: CASSPSSGASYNEQFF. CDR3 DNA sequence: TGTGCCAGCAGCCCAAGTAGCGGCGCATCCTACAATGAGCAGTTCTTC.